This T cell receptor (beta chain) stems from a study of T cells after yellow fever vaccination. Making TCR cDNA involved 5'RACE template switching, which added UMIs and a universal primer site. TCRdb analysed the 5' RACE reads with MiXCR anew, one entry per CDR3 protein. The table lists some 27,000 distinct CDR3 sequences, about 6% of them singletons. This clonotype was picked up many times. The CDR3 runs to 16 residues. Per germline, CDR1 LGHDT and CDR2 YNNKEL (reference sequence). V lost 4 bases to trimming and J lost 6 bases, with 19 bases between them. The input for sequencing was PBMCs, either bulk or a sorted T-cell subset (CD4+, CD8+, memory, or dextramer-sorted; not recorded which), taken on the day of the yellow fever booster vaccination. The V gene is TRBV3-1, the J gene TRBJ2-1, with a possible D match to TRBD1 (5 bases). The TCR sequence derives from a young man who received the YFV17D yellow fever vaccine. The CDR3 is CASSPRGAGRSNEQFF. The CDR3 nucleotides read TGTGCCAGCAGCCCACGTGGGGCAGGTCGGAGCAATGAGCAGTTCTTC.